The 24 T cell receptor beta chains presented below share a single source sample, sequenced in a study of blood T cell repertoires in COVID-19. The assay was immunoSEQ multiplex PCR, and TCRdb's table has in-frame clones only and misses some. The table has 470,000 or so clones, 80% to 90% seen once; the top ten hold 3.2%. Sequenced input: peripheral blood. The receptor source for this set is a human donor in a cohort sampled during active COVID-19.

The V call is TRBV7-2, the J call TRBJ2-3; 8 positions match TRBD2. CDR1 SGHTA and CDR2 FQGNSA come from the germline V gene. Losses at the gene ends were 1 base for V and 3 bases for J; bases not matched to a gene: 9. CDR3 length: 17 residues. CDR3: CASSLGVSGIATDTQYF. The DNA for the CDR3 is TGTGCCAGCAGCTTAGGGGTTAGCGGGATAGCTACAGATACGCAGTATTTT.

The rearrangement links TRBV19 to TRBJ2-1, with TRBD2 matching 14 bases. Germline V lookup: CDR1 LNHDA, CDR2 SQIVND (reference sequence). The CDR3 has 20 amino acids. V was pared by 5 bases and J by 2 bases, with 14 bases of the junction left unmatched. As DNA, the CDR3 is TGTGCCAGTAGTCCGCGGTGGGGGACTAGCGGGAGTTTTACCTACAATGAGCAGTTCTTC. Amino acid sequence: CASSPRWGTSGSFTYNEQFF.

The V and J genes are TRBV18 and TRBJ1-5; weak D call: TRBD1 (5 bases). Per germline, CDR1 KGHSH and CDR2 LQKENI. Trimming removed 4 bases at V and 3 bases at J, with 16 bases between. This CDR3 comprises 16 residues. The chain's CDR3 is CASSLTTDSSNQPQHF. The CDR3 nucleotides read TGTGCCAGCTCACTCACTACTGACAGCTCCAATCAGCCCCAGCATTTT.

The CDR3 sequence: CASSIQGRWSNQPQHF. In nucleotides, the CDR3 is TGTGCCAGTAGTATCCAGGGCCGGTGGAGCAATCAGCCCCAGCATTTT. The chain employs TRBV19 and TRBJ1-5; a weak D match, TRBD1 (5 bases). The CDR3 covers 16 residues. Germline V CDR1 and CDR2: LNHDA, SQIVND (reference sequence). Trimming cost V 3 bases and J 1 base, with 13 bases left between them.

The chain uses TRBV6-2 or TRBV6-3 and TRBJ2-1; 7 bases fit TRBD2. V shed 6 bases and J 2 bases; nucleotides not matched to a gene: 7. The germline V gene encodes CDR1 MNHEY and CDR2 SVGEGT. The CDR3 length is 15 residues. CDR3 in DNA: TGTGCCAGCAGCACTAGCGCGCGCGCCTACAATGAGCAGTTCTTC. Its protein product is CASSTSARAYNEQFF.

This clone came up a few times. Other nucleotide sequences in the sample specify the same CDR3. The chain joins TRBV5-6 to TRBJ2-5; no firm D call. V lost 2 bases and J 5 bases, leaving 4 bases between the germline ends. In germline, CDR1 is SGHDT, CDR2 YYEEEE. This CDR3 is built from 11 residues. This chain's CDR3 is CASSFEETQYF. CDR3 nucleotides: TGTGCCAGCAGCTTTGAGGAGACCCAGTACTTC.

The rearrangement links TRBV27 to TRBJ1-6; 9 bases line up with TRBD1. Trimming cost V 3 bases and J 7 bases; bases outside gene matches: 7. Germline V gene lookup returns CDR1 MNHEY and CDR2 SMNVEV (reference sequence). The CDR3 runs to 16 residues. The CDR3 spells CASSFVLQGANSPLHF. In nucleotides, the CDR3 is TGTGCCAGCAGTTTCGTCTTACAGGGGGCGAATTCACCCCTCCACTTT.

The V call is TRBV27, the J call TRBJ2-7; TRBD2 matches 7 bases. The V gene's germline CDR1 is MNHEY and CDR2 SMNVEV (reference sequence). The trim removed 3 bases at V and 3 bases at J, leaving 5 bases unmatched. The CDR3 loop spans 14 amino acids. The CDR3: CASSFNGRRYEQYF. The CDR3 nucleotides read TGTGCCAGCAGTTTTAACGGGAGGCGCTACGAGCAGTACTTC.

The chain recombines TRBV14 with TRBJ2-2; possibly TRBD1 for D (6 bases). The CDR3 has 15 residues. Germline CDR1 SGHDN, CDR2 FVKESK. The germline V and J ends were trimmed by 2 bases and 6 bases, with 13 bases remaining between them. CDR3 region: CASSQLWGRPGELFF. CDR3 nucleotide sequence: TGTGCCAGCAGCCAACTTTGGGGGCGCCCCGGGGAGCTGTTTTTT.

This clone was counted once. The V and J genes are TRBV7-8 and TRBJ2-1, with 9 bases aligning to TRBD2. Germline V gene sequence: CDR1 SGHVS, CDR2 FQNEAQ. J gave up 2 bases and V 2 bases, and 10 bases lay outside the gene matches. This CDR3 is 18 amino acids long. CDR3 nucleotide sequence: TGTGCCAGCAGCTTACTTCAGATAGCGGGAGCGACCTACAATGAGCAGTTCTTC. This encodes CASSLLQIAGATYNEQFF. Filled out from reference TRBV7-8 and TRBJ2-1, the complete variable domain reads GAGVSQSPRYKVAKRGQDVALRCDPISGHVSLFWYQQALGQGPEFLTYFQNEAQLDKSGLPSDRFFAERPEGSVSTLKIQRTQQEDSAVYLCASSLLQIAGATYNEQFFGPGTRLTVL.

The gene calls are TRBV5-1 and TRBJ2-1; 10 bases map to TRBD2. The CDR3 has 15 residues. Germline-derived CDR1 and CDR2 are SGHRS and YFSETQ. V shed 7 bases and J 2 bases; nucleotides not matched to a gene: 6. The DNA of the CDR3 is TGCGCCAGCGTAACTCTAGCGGGGGCCTACAATGAGCAGTTCTTC. It codes for CASVTLAGAYNEQFF. The variable domain in full, completed from reference TRBV5-1 and TRBJ2-1, reads KAGVTQTPRYLIKTRGQQVTLSCSPISGHRSVSWYQQTPGQGLQFLFEYFSETQRNKGNFPGRFSGRQFSNSRSEMNVSTLELGDSALYLCASVTLAGAYNEQFFGPGTRLTVL.

The V and J genes are TRBV19 and TRBJ2-6; 9 bases map to TRBD1. The CDR3 extends over 18 amino acids. Germline V CDR1 and CDR2: LNHDA, SQIVND (reference sequence). V lost 2 bases, J lost 0 bases, and 5 bases stayed unmatched. The DNA of the CDR3 is TGTGCCAGTAGTATAATAGGACAGGGGAACTCTGGGGCCAACGTCCTGACTTTC. Translating it yields CASSIIGQGNSGANVLTF.

The chain combines TRBV19 with TRBJ2-5; TRBD1 matches at 8 bases. Unmatched junction bases numbered 6, after V lost 3 bases and J lost 3 bases. The CDR3 is 15 amino acids. Germline CDR1 LNHDA, CDR2 SQIVND (reference sequence). The CDR3 is CASSMNDRGKETQYF. CDR3 in DNA: TGTGCCAGTAGTATGAACGACAGGGGTAAAGAGACCCAGTACTTC.

About this clone itself: The germline gene is not matched at one end of the junction; a read error may be the cause. The rearrangement links TRBV7-7 to TRBJ2-1, with D maybe TRBD2 (6 bases). The CDR3 runs 16 residues. Germline CDR1 reads SSHAT; CDR2 reads FNYEAQ (reference sequence). CDR3 nucleotides: TGTGCTAGCAGCTTAGACACAGCGGGCTCCTACAATGAGCAGTTCTTC. It codes for CASSLDTAGSYNEQFF. The full variable domain, completed using reference TRBV7-7 and TRBJ2-1, is GAGVSQSPRYKVTKRGQDVTLRCDPISSHATLYWYQQALGQGPEFLTYFNYEAQPDKSGLPSDRFSAERPEGSISTLTIQRTEQRDSAMYRCASSLDTAGSYNEQFFGPGTRLTVL.

The chain joins TRBV3-1 (or the pseudogene TRBV3-2) to TRBJ2-1; 7 bases are shared with TRBD2. Trimming at V came to 1 base and at J to 8 bases, leaving 8 bases not matched to a gene. CDR3 size: 15 residues. Germline assignment: CDR1 LGHDT and CDR2 YNNKEL (reference sequence). CDR3 amino acids: CASSQGGRELDEQFF. The CDR3 DNA reads as TGTGCCAGCAGCCAAGGGGGGAGGGAGCTTGATGAGCAGTTCTTC.

The V call is TRBV1, the J call TRBJ1-3. TRBV1 is flagged as a pseudogene. The CDR3 has 17 amino acids. CDR3 sequence reads: CTSSQEICGRSGNTIYF. CDR3 sequence (DNA): TGCACCAGCAGCCAAGAAATTTGCGGGAGGTCTGGAAACACCATATATTTT.

This chain uses TRBV19 with TRBJ2-7, with 8 bases lining up with TRBD2. The CDR3 is 16 residues long. The V gene end was trimmed by 6 bases and the J gene end by 7 bases; junction bases not matched to a gene: 17. Germline CDR1 reads LNHDA; CDR2 reads SQIVND (reference sequence). Written as DNA, the CDR3 is TGTGCCAGTAGGCCTCGCGGGAGGTCCCTTCGGGAGGAGCAGTACTTC. Protein product: CASRPRGRSLREEQYF.

This chain joins TRBV7-9 and TRBJ1-1, with 8 bases identical to TRBD1. V gave up 5 bases and J gave up 1 base; unmatched junction bases: 6. The CDR3 length is 15 residues. Germline CDR1 reads SEHNR; CDR2 reads FQNEAQ (reference sequence). The CDR3 DNA is TGTGCCAGCAGCCCCTCCGGGACAGGGAACACTGAAGCTTTCTTT. Translating gives CASSPSGTGNTEAFF.

The V gene is TRBV18, the J gene TRBJ2-7, with D possibly being TRBD1 (6 bases). CDR3 length equals 14 residues. V gave up 3 bases and J gave up 3 bases, with 12 bases separating them. Germline values: CDR1 KGHSH, CDR2 LQKENI. The CDR3 DNA sequence: TGTGCCAGCTCACCGGACAGACTGATCTACGAGCAGTACTTC. It translates to CASSPDRLIYEQYF.

V is TRBV14 and J is TRBJ2-1, with D unclear. CDR3 length: 14 amino acids. Germline V gene sequence: CDR1 SGHDN, CDR2 FVKESK. V lost 0 bases, J lost 8 bases, and 11 bases lay in between. The CDR3 region has the DNA TGTGCCAGCAGCCAAGAGTTACGGCTAGATGAGCAGTTCTTC. Protein sequence: CASSQELRLDEQFF.

CDR3 bases: TGTGCCAGCAGCTTAGGACAGGGGCCCTACTACAATGAGCAGTTCTTC. It translates to CASSLGQGPYYNEQFF. The chain recombines TRBV7-9 with TRBJ2-1, with 8 bases aligning to TRBD1. The CDR3 contains 16 residues. CDR1 and CDR2 (germline): SEHNR, FQNEAQ (reference sequence). Trimming cost V 1 base and J 3 bases; bases outside gene matches: 5.

The rearrangement joins TRBV10-3 to TRBJ2-3; 13 bases fit TRBD2. CDR3 size: 18 residues. The V gene's germline CDR1 is ENHRY and CDR2 SYGVKD. V lost 6 bases, J lost 1 base, and 10 bases stayed unmatched. CDR3 protein: CAISLGLAGKSGTDTQYF. The CDR3 region has the DNA TGTGCCATCAGCTTGGGACTAGCGGGAAAGAGTGGCACAGATACGCAGTATTTT.

The J gene is TRBJ1-6, the V gene TRBV3-1 (or the pseudogene TRBV3-2); TRBD1 might be the D (5 bases). The V gene's germline CDR1 is LGHDT and CDR2 YNNKEL (reference sequence). The CDR3 extends over 19 amino acids. Trimming took 6 bases from V and 9 from J, leaving 30 bases between them. The CDR3 loop is CASSQPSGRTKDTSSPLHF. The CDR3 nucleotides are TGTGCCAGCAGTCAACCCTCTGGCAGGACTAAGGACACCAGTTCACCCCTCCACTTT.

The sample holds many counts of this clone. The chain recombines TRBV7-6 with TRBJ2-2; TRBD2 matches at 7 bases. V lost 7 bases to trimming and J lost 6 bases; unmatched junction nucleotides: 14. This CDR3 has 16 amino acids. Germline-derived CDR1 and CDR2 are SGHVS and FNYEAQ. The CDR3 here is CASTKEGGPKAGELFF. The CDR3 DNA is TGTGCCAGCACAAAGGAGGGAGGGCCCAAGGCCGGGGAGCTGTTTTTT.